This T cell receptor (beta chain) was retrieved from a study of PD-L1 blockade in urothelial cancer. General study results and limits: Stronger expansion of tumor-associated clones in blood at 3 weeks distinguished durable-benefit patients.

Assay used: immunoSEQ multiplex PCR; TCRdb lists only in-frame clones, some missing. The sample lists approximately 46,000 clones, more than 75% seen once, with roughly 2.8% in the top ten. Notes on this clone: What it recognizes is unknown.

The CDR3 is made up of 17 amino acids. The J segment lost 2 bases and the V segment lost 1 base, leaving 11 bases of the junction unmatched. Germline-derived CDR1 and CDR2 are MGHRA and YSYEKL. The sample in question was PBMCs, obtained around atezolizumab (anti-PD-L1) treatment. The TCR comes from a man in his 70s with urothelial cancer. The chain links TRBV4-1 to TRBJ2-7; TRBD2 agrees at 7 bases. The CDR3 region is CASSQGLGGSFAYEQYF. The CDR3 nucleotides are TGCGCCAGCAGCCAAGGACTGGGCGGGAGTTTCGCCTACGAGCAGTACTTC.